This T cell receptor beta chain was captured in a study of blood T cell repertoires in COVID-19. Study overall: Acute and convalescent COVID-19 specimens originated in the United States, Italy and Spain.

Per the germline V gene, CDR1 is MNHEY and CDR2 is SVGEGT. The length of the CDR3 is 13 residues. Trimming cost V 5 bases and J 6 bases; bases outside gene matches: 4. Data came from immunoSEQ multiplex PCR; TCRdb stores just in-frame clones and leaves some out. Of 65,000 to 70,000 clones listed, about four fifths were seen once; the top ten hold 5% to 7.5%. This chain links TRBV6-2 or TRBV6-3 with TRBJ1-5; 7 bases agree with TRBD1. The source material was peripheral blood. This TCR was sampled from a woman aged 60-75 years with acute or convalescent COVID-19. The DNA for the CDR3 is TGTGCCAGCAGTGGACAGGTTACTCAGCCCCAGCATTTT. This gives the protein CASSGQVTQPQHF.